These 26 T cell receptor beta chains were all obtained from the same sample, sequenced in a study of human T cells and chemical hapten exposure. Time point here: pre-sensitization, week 0. Specified treatment: therapeutic diphenylcyclopropenone sensitization with weekly scalp DPC. TCRdb recomputed calls from the RACE reads with MiXCR, one row per CDR3 protein. The repertoire holds more than 85,000 distinct CDR3 sequences, about 8% seen once, with just over 2.5% in the top ten. The sequencing used whole blood, collected in connection with sensitization to the hapten diphenylcyclopropenone (DPC). The receptors were gathered from a man aged 35 to 55 with alopecia areata. Some clones in this sample may be carry-over from other donors' samples.

This clonotype showed up just a few times. The J gene is TRBJ2-3, the V gene TRBV7-2, with 9 bases matching TRBD1. The V segment lost 1 base and the J segment 2 bases; nucleotides outside the gene matches: 4. The CDR3 is made up of 16 amino acids. In germline, CDR1 is SGHTA, CDR2 FQGNSA. CDR3 bases: TGTGCCAGCAGCTTAGGAACAGGGGGCCCCACAGATACGCAGTATTTT. Translation gives CASSLGTGGPTDTQYF.

J is TRBJ2-4 and V is TRBV6-6, with 7 bases aligning to TRBD1. V lost 6 bases, J lost 0 bases, and 8 bases stayed unmatched. This CDR3 is 16 amino acids long. Germline-derived CDR1 and CDR2 are MNHNY and SVGAGI (reference sequence). Here the CDR3 DNA reads TGTGCCAGCAGAGGACAGGTGATCCTAGCCAAAAACATTCAGTACTTC. This translates into CASRGQVILAKNIQYF.

This clonotype was seen ten or more times. The chain joins TRBV27 to TRBJ1-2, with TRBD1 matching over 7 bases. V lost 3 bases, J lost 3 bases, and 7 bases stayed unmatched. The CDR3 totals 15 residues. From germline, CDR1 is MNHEY and CDR2 SMNVEV (reference sequence). The CDR3 spells CASSFSTGTHYGYTF. In DNA form, the CDR3 reads TGTGCCAGCAGTTTCTCGACAGGGACCCACTATGGCTACACCTTC.

The genes are TRBV21-1 and TRBJ2-4; TRBD2, the table's D call, was not compared with the DNA. TRBV21-1 is designated a pseudogene. The CDR3 is 15 residues long. CDR3 region: CASSKVLAGGFIQYF. In DNA form, the CDR3 reads TGTGCCAGCAGCAAAGTTCTAGCGGGAGGGTTTATTCAGTACTTC.

The V call is TRBV9, the J call TRBJ1-5; D remains ambiguous. Trimming removed 0 bases from V and 4 bases from J, with 11 bases in between. Germline CDR1 and CDR2: SGDLS and YYNGEE. The CDR3 consists of 15 residues. CDR3 sequence reads: CASSVAGGRNQPQHF. The CDR3 DNA follows: TGTGCCAGCAGCGTAGCGGGAGGCAGGAATCAGCCCCAGCATTTT.

This clonotype was detected a few times. This chain links TRBV11-2 with TRBJ2-6; D gene ambiguous. CDR3 size: 14 residues. The V end was cut by 6 bases, the J end by 0 bases, with 6 bases between. Germline-derived CDR1 and CDR2 are SGHAT and FQNNGV. The CDR3 nucleotides are TGTGCCAGCAGTTCGATCTCTGGGGCCAACGTCCTGACTTTC. Residues: CASSSISGANVLTF.

The rearrangement joins TRBV5-1 to TRBJ2-6, with TRBD1 as a possible D gene (5 bases). Trimming shortened V by 2 bases and J by 1 base, and 10 bases separated the two germline ends. The CDR3 has 16 residues. In germline, CDR1 is SGHRS, CDR2 YFSETQ. The CDR3 region has the DNA TGCGCCAGCAGCTTCGCAGGGAATTCTGGGGCCAACGTCCTGACTTTC. It translates to CASSFAGNSGANVLTF. Complete variable domain (other parts from reference TRBV5-1 and TRBJ2-6): KAGVTQTPRYLIKTRGQQVTLSCSPISGHRSVSWYQQTPGQGLQFLFEYFSETQRNKGNFPGRFSGRQFSNSRSEMNVSTLELGDSALYLCASSFAGNSGANVLTFGAGSRLTVL.

There are many counts of this clonotype. This chain uses TRBV27 with TRBJ2-1, with 9 bases identical to TRBD2. V dropped 2 bases and J dropped 7; count of bases not matched to a gene: 6. Per germline, CDR1 MNHEY and CDR2 SMNVEV (reference sequence). The CDR3 consists of 15 residues. The CDR3 bases are TGTGCCAGCAGTTTAATGGCTAGCGGGACTAATGAGCAGTTCTTC. Its protein product is CASSLMASGTNEQFF.

This clonotype was recorded at least ten times. The chain carries TRBV20-1 and TRBJ1-3; TRBD1 agrees at 8 bases. Trimming removed 6 bases from V and 3 bases from J; junction bases left unmatched: 4. Germline-derived CDR1 and CDR2 are DFQATT and SNEGSKA (reference sequence). This CDR3 spans 13 amino acids. CDR3 sequence: CSAIRGLGNTIYF. CDR3 DNA sequence: TGCAGTGCCATCAGGGGGCTTGGAAACACCATATATTTT.

Comments on this clonotype: Sequence at one end of the junction differs from germline and may be a read error. The rearrangement joins TRBV12-3 or TRBV12-4 to TRBJ2-2; D gene uncertain. There are 16 residues in the CDR3. This chain's CDR3 is CASSFGLPSNTRELFF. CDR3 DNA: TGTGCCAGCAGTTTTGGGCTTCCAAGCAACACCAGGGAGCTGTTTTTT.

This clonotype has a count of ten or more. This chain uses TRBV5-1 with TRBJ1-5; weak D call: TRBD1 (5 bases). Germline V gene sequence: CDR1 SGHRS, CDR2 YFSETQ. The CDR3 is made up of 14 amino acids. V was clipped by 5 bases and J by 0 bases, with 9 bases between them. CDR3 amino acids: CASSRDASNQPQHF. DNA of the CDR3: TGCGCCAGCAGTAGGGACGCTAGCAATCAGCCCCAGCATTTT.

This clonotype was recorded many times. The chain recombines TRBV9 with TRBJ1-2; D might be TRBD1 (6 bases). CDR1 SGDLS and CDR2 YYNGEE come from the germline V gene. The CDR3 length is 15 residues. V lost 2 bases and J 0 bases, leaving 11 bases between the germline ends. The DNA of the CDR3 is TGTGCCAGCAGCGTCAACACAGGGTCTAACTATGGCTACACCTTC. It codes for CASSVNTGSNYGYTF.

This clonotype has a count of ten or more. V gene TRBV30 combines with J gene TRBJ1-6; the D is unclear. Per germline, CDR1 GTSNPN and CDR2 SVGIG (reference sequence). With 4 bases removed from V and 5 bases from J, the gap between germline ends came to 6 bases. This CDR3 is 12 amino acids long. The CDR3 DNA reads as TGTGCCTGGAAAAGGGATAATTCACCCCTCCACTTT. It encodes CAWKRDNSPLHF.

The CDR3, as DNA: TGTGCCAGCAGTTACACAGAGCTAGGGGAGCAGTTCTTC. Protein product: CASSYTELGEQFF. V gene TRBV6-2 or TRBV6-3 combines with J gene TRBJ2-1, with D unresolved. The germline V gene has CDR1 MNHEY and CDR2 SVGEGT. V gave up 2 bases and J gave up 10 bases, with 12 bases separating them. This CDR3 has 13 amino acids.

This clonotype was seen a handful of times. The V and J genes are TRBV21-1 and TRBJ2-3; the table's D gene call, TRBD1, was not cross checked with the DNA. TRBV21-1 is marked as a pseudogene. This CDR3 contains 17 residues. The CDR3 DNA is TGTGCCAGCAGCAAAGGCCCCCGGGAGAGGGGCACAGATACGCAGTATTTT. Protein sequence: CASSKGPRERGTDTQYF.

The table lists this clonotype with a few counts. The chain employs TRBV1 and TRBJ2-3; the DNA was not used to check the table's D call, TRBD1. TRBV1 is noted as a pseudogene. This CDR3 spans 16 amino acids. Here the CDR3 DNA reads TGCACCAGCAGCCAACTATACGGGACGGGGGCAGATACGCAGTATTTT. Translation gives CTSSQLYGTGADTQYF.

This clonotype was picked up a small number of times. This chain uses TRBV29-1 with TRBJ2-5; 9 bases fit TRBD2. Trimming removed 3 bases from V and 5 bases from J; junction bases left unmatched: 7. CDR1 SQVTM and CDR2 ANQGSEA come from the germline V gene. The CDR3 runs to 14 residues. For the CDR3, the DNA is TGCAGCGTTGAGGTAGCGGGAGTAGATGAGACCCAGTACTTC. Translated, it gives CSVEVAGVDETQYF.

This clonotype has only a few counts. The rearrangement uses TRBV28 and TRBJ2-5; weak D call: TRBD2 (6 bases). Trimming removed 3 bases at V and 9 bases at J, with 17 bases between. The CDR3 has 14 amino acids. Looked up from germline, CDR1 is MDHEN and CDR2 is SYDVKM. This CDR3 reads CASSFGTQVWAQYF. The CDR3 bases are TGTGCCAGCAGTTTCGGGACTCAGGTGTGGGCCCAGTACTTC.

V usage is TRBV12-3 or TRBV12-4 and J usage is TRBJ1-5; perhaps TRBD1 as D (6 bases). V lost 7 bases and J 12 bases, leaving 22 bases between the germline ends. This CDR3 has 14 amino acids. CDR3 residues: CASTLWTAPGVQHF. Written as DNA, the CDR3 is TGTGCCAGCACCCTATGGACAGCGCCGGGGGTCCAGCATTTT.

This clonotype appeared a few times. V gene TRBV6-6 combines with J gene TRBJ2-7; D remains unclear. The CDR3 spans 13 residues. Trimming left V 0 bases short and J 4 bases short, with 7 bases between. Germline CDR1 is MNHNY and CDR2 is SVGAGI (reference sequence). The CDR3 DNA reads TGTGCCAGCAGTTACTCGACAATGTACGAGCAGTACGTC. Its translation: CASSYSTMYEQYV.

V usage is TRBV2 and J usage is TRBJ2-5; no clear D gene. CDR3 length equals 15 residues. Germline values: CDR1 SNHLY, CDR2 FYNNEI. Deletions cut 1 base from V and 5 bases from J, with 14 bases between. CDR3 sequence: CASSEVFGDPETQYF. DNA of the CDR3: TGTGCCAGCAGTGAAGTGTTTGGAGATCCGGAGACCCAGTACTTC.

This clonotype was seen repeatedly, ten times or more. The chain employs TRBV7-2 and TRBJ2-3; 8 nucleotides align to TRBD2. CDR1 and CDR2 from the germline V gene are SGHTA and FQGNSA. CDR3 length: 15 residues. Losses at the gene ends were 5 bases for V and 3 bases for J; bases not matched to a gene: 7. CDR3 sequence reads: CASSQQAGVTDTQYF. The CDR3 nucleotides are TGTGCCAGCAGCCAGCAAGCGGGAGTAACAGATACGCAGTATTTT.

This clonotype was found a few times. The rearrangement uses TRBV7-9 and TRBJ1-6, with D possibly being TRBD1 (6 bases). V lost 3 bases and J 13 bases, leaving 19 bases between the germline ends. CDR1 SEHNR and CDR2 FQNEAQ come from the germline V gene (reference sequence). This CDR3 has 15 residues. CDR3 sequence: CASSFYSGGYAPLHF. The CDR3, as DNA: TGTGCCAGCAGCTTTTATTCCGGGGGCTATGCTCCCCTCCACTTT.

This clonotype was counted only a few times. This sequence joins TRBV30 and TRBJ1-1; D remains ambiguous. The germline CDR1 and CDR2 sequences are GTSNPN and SVGIG (reference sequence). With 3 bases removed from V and 6 bases from J, the gap between germline ends came to 11 bases. The CDR3 has 12 residues. The CDR3 sequence: CAWSTRQAEAFF. Written as DNA, the CDR3 is TGTGCCTGGAGCACCCGGCAGGCTGAAGCTTTCTTT. Looking up the rest from reference TRBV30 and TRBJ1-1 gives the full variable domain: SQTIHQWPATLVQPVGSPLSLECTVEGTSNPNLYWYRQAAGRGLQLLFYSVGIGQISSEVPQNLSASRPQDRQFILSSKKLLLSDSGFYLCAWSTRQAEAFFGQGTRLTVV.

This clonotype was detected many times. This rearrangement joins TRBV7-3 to TRBJ1-5; no clear D gene. CDR1 and CDR2 from the germline V gene are SGHTA and FQGTGA. The CDR3 consists of 13 residues. The V and J ends lost 3 bases and 6 bases respectively, with 9 bases between them. CDR3 nucleotides: TGTGCCAGCAGCTTGTGGGCGGGTCAGCCCCAGCATTTT. Its translation is CASSLWAGQPQHF.

At least ten counts were recorded for this clonotype. The chain combines TRBV7-8 with TRBJ2-7; tentatively, D is TRBD2 (5 bases). V dropped 1 base and J dropped 5 bases, with 12 bases sitting between them. This CDR3 region has 14 residues. Germline CDR1 reads SGHVS; CDR2 reads FQNEAQ. The CDR3 sequence: CASSLGRSRNEQYF. The CDR3 DNA reads TGTGCCAGCAGCTTAGGGAGGTCTCGTAACGAGCAGTACTTC.